The 3 T cell receptor beta chains given below trace back to one sample, sequenced in a study of response to subunit inactivated influenza vaccine (dated by TCRdb to 2017 to 2018). Library creation used RT-PCR. The instrument was an Illumina HiSeq 2500. TCRdb passed the public sequencing reads through fastp at Q25 and MiXCR, retaining productive beta sequences. One record per CDR3 amino acid sequence lists the most common genes and DNA. Present in this sample are hundreds of thousands of distinct CDR3 sequences, 11% to 15% of which were seen just once. The ten largest clones capture 7.5% to 8% of the sample. The source was PBMCs from blood, collected less than 15 days before vaccination. Receptor source: a man aged 50-59 years who received an inactivated influenza vaccine. Donor details come from another sample of the same person, matched by shared clones.

The chain employs TRBV9 and TRBJ2-2; no clear D gene. Germline CDR1 and CDR2: SGDLS and YYNGEE. The CDR3 is 15 residues long. The V and J ends lost 3 bases and 3 bases respectively, with 12 bases between them. The CDR3 nucleotides are TGTGCCAGCAGCGGCGGTGAGGTGGACACCGGGGAGCTGTTTTTT. Amino acids: CASSGGEVDTGELFF.

The chain is built from TRBV20-1 and TRBJ1-1, with D unresolved. The CDR3 spans 11 residues. The germline gives CDR1 DFQATT, CDR2 SNEGSKA (reference sequence). The V and J ends lost 1 base and 3 bases respectively, with 3 bases between them. CDR3 coding DNA: TGCAGTGCTAGAGTCGACACTGAAGCTTTCTTT. Translating it yields CSARVDTEAFF.

This clonotype was observed many times. This chain uses TRBV9 with TRBJ2-1; perhaps TRBD2 as D (6 bases). The V end was cut by 0 bases, the J end by 2 bases, with 12 bases between. The germline V gene has CDR1 SGDLS and CDR2 YYNGEE. The CDR3 sequence is 16 residues long. DNA of the CDR3: TGTGCCAGCAGCGTAGCTGAGGGACTTCCCTACAATGAGCAGTTCTTC. As protein: CASSVAEGLPYNEQFF.